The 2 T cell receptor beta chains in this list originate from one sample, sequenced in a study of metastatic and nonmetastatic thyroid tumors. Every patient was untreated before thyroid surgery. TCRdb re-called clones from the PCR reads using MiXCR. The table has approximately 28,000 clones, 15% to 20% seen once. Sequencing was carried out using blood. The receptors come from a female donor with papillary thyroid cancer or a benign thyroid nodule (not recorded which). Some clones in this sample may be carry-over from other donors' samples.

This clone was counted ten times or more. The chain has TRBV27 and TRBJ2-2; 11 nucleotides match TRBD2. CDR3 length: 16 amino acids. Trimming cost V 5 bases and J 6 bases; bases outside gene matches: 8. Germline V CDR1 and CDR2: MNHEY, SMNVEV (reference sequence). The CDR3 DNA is TGTGCCAGCAGTATAACTAGCGGGAGACTCGCCGGGGAGCTGTTTTTT. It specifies CASSITSGRLAGELFF.

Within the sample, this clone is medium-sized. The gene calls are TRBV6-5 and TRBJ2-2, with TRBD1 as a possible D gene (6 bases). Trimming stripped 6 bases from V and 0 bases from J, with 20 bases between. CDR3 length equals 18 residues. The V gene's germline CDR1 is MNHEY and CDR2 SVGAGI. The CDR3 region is CASRYPSVGQPNTGELFF. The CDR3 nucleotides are TGTGCCAGCAGGTACCCATCGGTCGGACAGCCGAACACCGGGGAGCTGTTTTTT.